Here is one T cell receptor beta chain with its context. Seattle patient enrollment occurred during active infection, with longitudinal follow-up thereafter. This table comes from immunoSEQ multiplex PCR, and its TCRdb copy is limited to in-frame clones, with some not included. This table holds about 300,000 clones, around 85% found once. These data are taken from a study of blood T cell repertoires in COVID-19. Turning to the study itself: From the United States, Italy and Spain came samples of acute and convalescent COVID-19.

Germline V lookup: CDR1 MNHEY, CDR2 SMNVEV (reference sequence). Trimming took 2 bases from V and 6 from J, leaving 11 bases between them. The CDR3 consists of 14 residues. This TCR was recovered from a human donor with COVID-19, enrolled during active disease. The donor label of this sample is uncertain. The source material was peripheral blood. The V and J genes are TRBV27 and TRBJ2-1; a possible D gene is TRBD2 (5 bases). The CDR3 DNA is TGTGCCAGCAGTTTAGCGGGTTATAGCAATGAGCAGTTCTTC. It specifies CASSLAGYSNEQFF.